Described below is a single TCR beta chain sequence and its context. The antigen is unknown. CD4+ naive, central memory, regulatory and stem cell-like memory cells were sorted via CD45RO/CCR7/CD25/CD127/CD95/CD27. The sample is drawn from a study of beta chain features in type 1 diabetes. Whole-study results and caveats: An over-representation of cells with high TCR expression could result from cDNA sequencing. Equally in patients and controls, PCR might preferentially amplify shorter templates. Shorter TCRB CDR3s, moderately but significantly so, were found in Type 1 diabetes patients in all four CD4+ subsets.

The CDR3 has 16 residues. With 0 bases clipped from V and 2 bases from J, the junction kept 4 bases outside the gene matches. Per germline, CDR1 KGHSH and CDR2 LQKENI. The investigators reverse transcribed all of the isolated RNA, so they sequenced expressed TCRB transcripts. TCRdb's table, derived via immunoSEQ multiplex PCR, lists solely in-frame clones and lacks some. The table lists 900,000 or so clones, 15% to 20% of them singletons. V is TRBV18 and J is TRBJ2-7; 10 bases fit TRBD2. The receptor's source is a woman in her late teens or twenties in good health. Sequencing used naive CD4+ T cells from blood. The CDR3 sequence is CASSPPVSGRAYEQYF. For the CDR3, the DNA is TGTGCCAGCTCACCACCGGTCAGCGGGAGGGCCTACGAGCAGTACTTC. The whole variable domain, remainder taken from reference TRBV18 and TRBJ2-7, is NAGVMQNPRHLVRRRGQEARLRCSPMKGHSHVYWYRQLPEEGLKFMVYLQKENIIDESGMPKERFSAEFPKEGPSILRIQQVVRGDSAAYFCASSPPVSGRAYEQYFGPGTRLTVT.